This T cell receptor (beta chain) was recorded in a study of T cell responses to AZD1222 COVID-19 vaccine (dated by TCRdb to the early 2020s). Looking at the study overall: AZD1222 recipients given second doses at about 4 weeks or at about 12 weeks were pooled, since spike-specific TCR depth and breadth were not found to differ between the two schedules. A total of just over 230 trial participants underwent TCR sequencing, of whom around 200 received two doses of AZD1222 and about 25 received two doses of the MenACWY control vaccine. Trial participants were enrolled by age into 18-55, 56-69 and 70-plus year subgroups, with roughly 160, 29 and 62 TCR-sequenced participants respectively.

On the study overall, not on this receptor specifically: Conclusions about previously exposed vaccinees are limited because only a handful of AZD1222 recipients were SARS-CoV-2 seropositive at baseline. The vaccine-associated CD4 TCRs covered the entire spike protein, and the dominant responses fell in regions 160-218 and 743-854. Because no day 14 peak-response samples were available, repertoires were characterized only after the peak T cell response. Nearly half of unique spike-specific TCRs reportedly recognized epitopes outside regions mutated in the B.1.351 and B.1.1.7 variants. Participants were mostly white British and included more females than males, and it was suggested by the authors that clonal diversity may have been underestimated. In the small 56-69-year group, the increase in depth fell short of significance, most likely because of low power. After two AZD1222 doses, spike-specific TCR breadth and depth were significantly higher than at day 0 and than in MenACWY recipients.

The junction shows trimming of 3 bases on V and 3 bases on J, plus 11 bases between the germline ends. CDR1 and CDR2, per the germline V gene (reference sequence), are SEHNR and FQNEAQ. Counted from cysteine to phenylalanine, this CDR3 has 14 amino acids. Left in the record is the CDR3 DNA by itself, 42 bases read in frame from the first base. The time point label of this sample denotes: baseline before first vaccination. Vaccinee samples came from UK trials COV001 and COV002, including a single-blind randomized controlled phase 2/3 trial of AZD1222 (ChAdOx1 nCoV-19) in healthy adults. For TCRbeta chain sequencing, PBMC samples from trial participants were taken at day 0 and at day 28 after the second dose. The CDR3 regions of human TCRbeta chains were analyzed by immunosequencing. On the authors' methods: TCRs in the repertoires were matched against a reference library of SARS-CoV-2-specific TCRs that had been generated with the MIRA antigen-specificity platform. Breadth meant the fraction of unique TCRs that were SARS-CoV-2-associated, whereas depth meant the fraction of total T cells that were SARS-CoV-2-associated. Using the MIRA data, each spike-specific TCR was assigned both to the spike region to which the TCR was reactive and to a CD4 or CD8 class. Log10-transformed breadth and depth values were compared by one-way ANOVA with Sidak's multiple comparisons tests. In TCRdb, the immuneACCESS table is reduced to in-frame sequences with V and J assigned. These tables do not hold every clone; where another copy was compared, an unresolved V gene accounts for under half, and the others remain unexplained. V, J and clone size derive from that table, while D and trimming were established from the DNA sequence. Present in this sample are about 37,000 clones, 86% of which were seen just once. The ten largest clones represent about 7% of the sample.

This clone was seen a single time. No cognate antigen has been identified for it. Base-call qualities are not available, and no considerably larger clone is one nucleotide away. Sequenced material: peripheral blood, taken on day 0 of AZD1222 vaccination. The source of this sequence is an adult in good health. Recombination joined TRBV7-9 with TRBJ2-5; no D gene call is confident. The DNA sequence is TGTGCCAGCAGCTTGACATTTGGGGAAGAGACCCAGTACTTC. Translated, this is CASSLTFGEETQYF.